This TCR beta chain is drawn from a study of blood T cell repertoires in COVID-19. On the study more broadly: Samples of COVID-19 (acute and convalescent) were obtained from the United States, Italy and Spain. Nucleic acid was either cDNA or gDNA, and it came from T cells, B-cell-depleted T cells, or PBMCs.

How the authors handled the data: From reference gene primer amplification, estimates of nucleated cell counts were derived. The protocol was immunoSEQ multiplex PCR, while the TCRdb copy is restricted to in-frame clones and leaves out a portion. Clone size and the V and J calls come from that table; the DNA yielded D and trimming. In the table there are roughly 160,000 clones, around 88% of which are singletons. V lost 4 bases, J lost 4 bases, and 14 bases lay in between. CDR3 length: 15 amino acids. The germline gives CDR1 KGHSH, CDR2 LQKENI. Source material: peripheral blood. The V gene is TRBV18, the J gene TRBJ1-3; TRBD1 is a possible D gene (6 bases). This sequence was found in a woman in her seventies who had recovered from COVID-19. In DNA, the CDR3 is TGTGCCAGCTCACTGGCACAGGGCGCGGGAAACACCATATATTTT. Protein product: CASSLAQGAGNTIYF.